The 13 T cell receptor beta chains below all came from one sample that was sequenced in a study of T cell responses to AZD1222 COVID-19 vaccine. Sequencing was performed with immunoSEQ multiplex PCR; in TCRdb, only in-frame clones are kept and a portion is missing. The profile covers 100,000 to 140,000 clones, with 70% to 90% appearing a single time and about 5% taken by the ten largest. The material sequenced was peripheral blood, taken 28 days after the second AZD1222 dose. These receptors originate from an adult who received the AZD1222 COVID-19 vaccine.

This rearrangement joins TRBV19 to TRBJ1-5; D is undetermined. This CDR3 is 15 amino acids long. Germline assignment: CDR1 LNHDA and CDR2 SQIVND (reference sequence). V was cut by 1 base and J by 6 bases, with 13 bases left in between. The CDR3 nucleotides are TGTGCCAGTAGTATAGGAGTAGGGAACGGTCAGCCCCAGCATTTT. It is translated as CASSIGVGNGQPQHF.

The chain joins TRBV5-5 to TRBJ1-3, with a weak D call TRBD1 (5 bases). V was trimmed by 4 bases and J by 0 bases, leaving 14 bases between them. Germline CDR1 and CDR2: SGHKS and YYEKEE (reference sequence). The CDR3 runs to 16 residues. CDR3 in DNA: TGTGCCAGCAGCGGGGGACGGGGAAGCTCTGGAAACACCATATATTTT. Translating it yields CASSGGRGSSGNTIYF.

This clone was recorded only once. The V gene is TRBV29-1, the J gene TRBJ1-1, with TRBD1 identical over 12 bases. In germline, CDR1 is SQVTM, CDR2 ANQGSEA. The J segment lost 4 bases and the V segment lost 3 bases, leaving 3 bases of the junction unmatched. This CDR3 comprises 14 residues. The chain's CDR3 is CSVEGQGAVTEAFF. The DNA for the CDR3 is TGCAGCGTTGAGGGACAGGGGGCGGTCACTGAAGCTTTCTTT.

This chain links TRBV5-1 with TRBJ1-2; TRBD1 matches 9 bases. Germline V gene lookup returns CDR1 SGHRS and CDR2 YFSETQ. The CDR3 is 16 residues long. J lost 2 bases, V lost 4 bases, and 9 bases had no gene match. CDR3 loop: CASSQTGGLSNYGYTF. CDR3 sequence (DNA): TGCGCCAGCAGCCAGACAGGGGGTCTTTCGAACTATGGCTACACCTTC.

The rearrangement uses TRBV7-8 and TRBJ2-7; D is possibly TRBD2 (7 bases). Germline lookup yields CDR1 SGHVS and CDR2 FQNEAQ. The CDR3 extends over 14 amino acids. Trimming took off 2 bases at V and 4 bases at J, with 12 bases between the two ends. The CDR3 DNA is TGTGCCAGCAGCTTAAGGGGGGGCATATACGAGCAGTACTTC. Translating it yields CASSLRGGIYEQYF.

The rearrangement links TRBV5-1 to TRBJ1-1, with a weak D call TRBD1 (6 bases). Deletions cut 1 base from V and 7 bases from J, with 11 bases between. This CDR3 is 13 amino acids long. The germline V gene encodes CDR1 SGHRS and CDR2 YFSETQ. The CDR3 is CASSLTGTLEAFF. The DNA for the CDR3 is TGCGCCAGCAGCTTGACAGGGACTCTTGAAGCTTTCTTT.

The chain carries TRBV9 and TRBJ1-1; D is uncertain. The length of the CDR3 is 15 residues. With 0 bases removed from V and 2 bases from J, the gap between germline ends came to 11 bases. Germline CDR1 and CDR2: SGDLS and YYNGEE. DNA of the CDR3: TGTGCCAGCAGCGTAGGGGAACAGCTCAACACTGAAGCTTTCTTT. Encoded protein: CASSVGEQLNTEAFF.

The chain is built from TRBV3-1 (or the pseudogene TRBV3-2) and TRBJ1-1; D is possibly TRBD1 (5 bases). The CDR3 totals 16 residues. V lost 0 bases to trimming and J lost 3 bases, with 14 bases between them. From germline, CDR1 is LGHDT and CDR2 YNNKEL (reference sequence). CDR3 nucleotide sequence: TGTGCCAGCAGCCAAGATGGGGCCAGAACCTACACTGAAGCTTTCTTT. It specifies CASSQDGARTYTEAFF.

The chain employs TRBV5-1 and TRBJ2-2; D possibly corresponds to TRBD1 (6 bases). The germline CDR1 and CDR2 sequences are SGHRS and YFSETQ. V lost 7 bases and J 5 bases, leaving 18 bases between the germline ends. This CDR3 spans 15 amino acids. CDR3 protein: CASGTGITRTGELFF. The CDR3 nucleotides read TGCGCCAGCGGAACAGGGATAACAAGGACCGGGGAGCTGTTTTTT. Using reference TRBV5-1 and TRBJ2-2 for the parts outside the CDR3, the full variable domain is KAGVTQTPRYLIKTRGQQVTLSCSPISGHRSVSWYQQTPGQGLQFLFEYFSETQRNKGNFPGRFSGRQFSNSRSEMNVSTLELGDSALYLCASGTGITRTGELFFGEGSRLTVL.

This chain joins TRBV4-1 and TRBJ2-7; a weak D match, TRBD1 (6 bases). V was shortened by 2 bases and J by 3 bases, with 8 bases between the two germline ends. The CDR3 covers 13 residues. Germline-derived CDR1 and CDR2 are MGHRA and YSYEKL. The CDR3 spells CASSQTRGYEQYF. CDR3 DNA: TGCGCCAGCAGCCAAACCAGGGGCTACGAGCAGTACTTC.

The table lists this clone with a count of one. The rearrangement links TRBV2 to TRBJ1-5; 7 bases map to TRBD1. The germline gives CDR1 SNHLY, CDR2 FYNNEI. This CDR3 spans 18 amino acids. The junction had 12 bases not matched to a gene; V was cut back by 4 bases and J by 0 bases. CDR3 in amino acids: CASSVKAAQGDSNQPQHF. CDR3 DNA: TGTGCCAGCAGTGTCAAAGCCGCTCAGGGGGATAGCAATCAGCCCCAGCATTTT. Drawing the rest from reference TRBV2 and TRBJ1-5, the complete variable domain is EPEVTQTPSHQVTQMGQEVILRCVPISNHLYFYWYRQILGQKVEFLVSFYNNEISEKSEIFDDQFSVERPDGSNFTLKIRSTKLEDSAMYFCASSVKAAQGDSNQPQHFGDGTRLSIL.

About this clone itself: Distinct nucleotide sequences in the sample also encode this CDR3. The DNA of the CDR3 is TGTGCCAGCAGCTTAAACTACGAGCAGTACTTC. It yields the protein CASSLNYEQYF. The genes are TRBV11-2 and TRBJ2-7; no reliable D call. This CDR3 spans 11 amino acids. Per the germline V gene, CDR1 is SGHAT and CDR2 is FQNNGV. Trimming removed 2 bases at V and 3 bases at J, with 2 bases between. Looking up the rest from reference TRBV11-2 and TRBJ2-7 gives the full variable domain: EAGVAQSPRYKIIEKRQSVAFWCNPISGHATLYWYQQILGQGPKLLIQFQNNGVVDDSQLPKDRFSAERLKGVDSTLKIQPAKLEDSAVYLCASSLNYEQYFGPGTRLTVT.

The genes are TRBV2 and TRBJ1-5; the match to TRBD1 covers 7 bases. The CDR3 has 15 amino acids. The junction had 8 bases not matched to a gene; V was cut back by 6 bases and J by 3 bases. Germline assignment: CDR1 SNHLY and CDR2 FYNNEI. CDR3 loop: CASSSQGQFNQPQHF. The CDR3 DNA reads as TGTGCCAGCAGCAGCCAGGGACAGTTCAATCAGCCCCAGCATTTT. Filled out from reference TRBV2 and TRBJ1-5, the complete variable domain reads EPEVTQTPSHQVTQMGQEVILRCVPISNHLYFYWYRQILGQKVEFLVSFYNNEISEKSEIFDDQFSVERPDGSNFTLKIRSTKLEDSAMYFCASSSQGQFNQPQHFGDGTRLSIL.